This T cell receptor (beta chain) was sequenced in a study of molecular identifiers for immune sequencing clone quantification. Study-wide findings and caveats: Effector cells kept over 99% of their molecules in clones above 20 RNA copies, while naive cells kept under 1% there.

One entry per CDR3 protein, called by TCRdb with MiXCR from the PCR reads. The sample lists some 580,000 distinct CDR3 sequences, roughly 27% seen once, with about 0.84% in the top ten. This clonotype was counted at least ten times. Its target is unknown. The germline gives CDR1 SQVTM, CDR2 ANQGSEA. Between the trimmed V and J ends, which lost 1 base and 0 bases, there was a span of 10 bases. This CDR3 is 15 amino acids long. Source material for naive CD8 libraries was 20,000 to 1,000,000 sorted cells, with 10%, 30% or 50% RNA. Naive CD8 T cells were picked out by sorting for CD8+CD4-CCR7+CD45RA+. The sequence was collected from a human donor in good health. Some libraries in this study had Jurkat cell RNA spiked in. The material sequenced was naive CD8+ T cells from blood, with Jurkat cell RNA spiked in. The subset: FACS-sorted CD8+CD4-CCR7+CD45RA+ naive T cells. The chain carries TRBV29-1 and TRBJ1-3; D not certain. The DNA for the CDR3 is TGCAGCGTTGAAGGCAGCGAGTCCTCTGGAAACACCATATATTTT. Its translation is CSVEGSESSGNTIYF.